These 13 T cell receptor beta chains originate from one sample sequenced in a study of T cell responses to AZD1222 COVID-19 vaccine. The table came from immunoSEQ multiplex PCR; TCRdb's copy has only in-frame clones and leaves some out. The data show some 60,000 clones, with around three quarters seen just once and under 4.5% held by the top ten. The input for sequencing was peripheral blood, taken 28 days after the second AZD1222 dose. These receptors were collected from an adult who received the AZD1222 COVID-19 vaccine.

The chain joins TRBV6-6 to TRBJ2-7; D is ambiguous. The CDR3 spans 12 residues. V lost 6 bases to trimming and J lost 3 bases, with 9 bases between them. Germline assignment: CDR1 MNHNY and CDR2 SVGAGI (reference sequence). Here the CDR3 DNA reads TGTGCCAGCAGCTACACGGGCTACGAGCAGTACTTC. This gives the protein CASSYTGYEQYF.

This clone appeared a single time. This chain links TRBV3-1 (or the pseudogene TRBV3-2) with TRBJ2-5; TRBD1 matches at 7 bases. Germline CDR1 LGHDT, CDR2 YNNKEL (reference sequence). The junction had 9 bases not matched to a gene; V was cut back by 3 bases and J by 5 bases. The CDR3 runs to 15 residues. The CDR3 region has the DNA TGTGCCAGCAGCCAGGGACAGACAGGTCAGGAGACCCAGTACTTC. Protein sequence: CASSQGQTGQETQYF.

This chain connects TRBV5-1 to TRBJ1-1, with 7 bases that match TRBD1. From germline, CDR1 is SGHRS and CDR2 YFSETQ. J gave up 8 bases and V 2 bases, and 3 bases lay outside the gene matches. CDR3 length equals 12 residues. CDR3 residues: CASSFLTGEAFF. CDR3 DNA: TGCGCCAGCAGCTTTTTGACAGGGGAAGCTTTCTTT.

This chain links TRBV5-4 with TRBJ2-3; no clear D gene. V gave up 0 bases and J gave up 2 bases, with 13 bases separating them. The CDR3 extends over 16 amino acids. The germline gives CDR1 SGHNT, CDR2 YYREEE (reference sequence). The CDR3 spells CASSLVGTANTDTQYF. CDR3 coding DNA: TGTGCCAGCAGCTTGGTCGGTACAGCCAACACAGATACGCAGTATTTT.

The chain recombines TRBV6-5 with TRBJ1-1, with a weak D call TRBD1 (5 bases). The CDR3 spans 14 residues. Trimming took 6 bases from V and 1 from J, leaving 12 bases between them. The germline gives CDR1 MNHEY, CDR2 SVGAGI. CDR3 sequence (DNA): TGTGCCAGCAGGACCGGGACGGCGAACACTGAAGCTTTCTTT. Encoded protein: CASRTGTANTEAFF.

The chain couples TRBV11-3 to TRBJ1-2; D perhaps matches TRBD1 (5 bases). CDR1 is SGHNT and CDR2 is YENEEA in the germline V gene. The V end was cut by 4 bases, the J end by 4 bases, with 13 bases between. The CDR3 is 14 residues long. The CDR3: CASSSQGDRYGYTF. CDR3 bases: TGTGCCAGCAGCTCCCAAGGGGACCGCTATGGCTACACCTTC.

The chain employs TRBV7-2 and TRBJ2-1, with TRBD2 identical over 8 bases. Germline V gene sequence: CDR1 SGHTA, CDR2 FQGNSA. J lost 7 bases, V lost 1 base, and 9 bases had no gene match. The CDR3 has 16 residues. CDR3 region: CASSLVIRGGRNEQFF. Here the CDR3 DNA reads TGTGCCAGCAGCTTAGTTATCCGGGGGGGGCGGAATGAGCAGTTCTTC.

Points on this clone: An end of the junction differs from the germline gene, which may be a read error. The chain is built from TRBV7-7 and TRBJ2-2; tentatively, D is TRBD1 (5 bases). The CDR3 runs to 14 residues. Germline assignment: CDR1 SSHAT and CDR2 FNYEAQ (reference sequence). The CDR3 DNA follows: TGTGCTAGCAGCTTGGGGCAGGACACCGGGGAGCTGTTTTTT. It specifies CASSLGQDTGELFF. Variable domain in full (rest from reference TRBV7-7 and TRBJ2-2): GAGVSQSPRYKVTKRGQDVTLRCDPISSHATLYWYQQALGQGPEFLTYFNYEAQPDKSGLPSDRFSAERPEGSISTLTIQRTEQRDSAMYRCASSLGQDTGELFFGEGSRLTVL.

The rearrangement links TRBV7-2 to TRBJ2-1; TRBD2 matches at 11 bases. The CDR3 has 16 residues. CDR1 is SGHTA and CDR2 is FQGNSA in the germline V gene. The V gene end was trimmed by 5 bases and the J gene end by 2 bases; junction bases not matched to a gene: 5. CDR3 bases: TGTGCCAGCAGCAGCCTTAGCGGGGGGGCCTACAATGAGCAGTTCTTC. Residues: CASSSLSGGAYNEQFF.

V usage is TRBV6-5 and J usage is TRBJ2-7, with D unresolved. Looked up from germline, CDR1 is MNHEY and CDR2 is SVGAGI. The CDR3 is 12 amino acids. Trimming took off 5 bases at V and 2 bases at J, with 7 bases between the two ends. CDR3: CASSQKPYEQYF. The CDR3 bases are TGTGCCAGCAGTCAGAAACCCTACGAGCAGTACTTC.

The rearrangement joins TRBV5-4 to TRBJ1-3; D might be TRBD1 (6 bases). V lost 4 bases, J lost 1 base, and 21 bases lay in between. CDR3 length: 18 residues. Germline V CDR1 and CDR2: SGHNT, YYREEE (reference sequence). The CDR3 nucleotides are TGTGCCAGCAGCACCGTCCACAGGGTCTGGAGATCTGGAAACACCATATATTTT. It is translated as CASSTVHRVWRSGNTIYF.

The genes are TRBV2 and TRBJ1-3; no clear D. CDR3 length: 14 residues. Germline V CDR1 and CDR2: SNHLY, FYNNEI. The ends were cut back, 2 bases at V and 1 base at J, with 6 bases in the middle. The CDR3 region has the DNA TGTGCCAGCAGTGAACGTAGTTCTGGAAACACCATATATTTT. Translated, it gives CASSERSSGNTIYF.

The chain uses TRBV3-1 (or the pseudogene TRBV3-2) and TRBJ2-5; D possibly corresponds to TRBD2 (5 bases). CDR1 LGHDT and CDR2 YNNKEL come from the germline V gene (reference sequence). V shed 1 base and J shed 5 bases, with 20 bases lying between them. The CDR3 covers 17 residues. CDR3 sequence reads: CASSQGAEDFLAETQYF. The CDR3 nucleotides are TGTGCCAGCAGCCAAGGCGCCGAGGACTTCCTGGCGGAGACCCAGTACTTC.